The present TCR beta chain was sequenced within a study of T cell responses to AZD1222 COVID-19 vaccine. Overall study results and limits: Samples come after the peak T cell response, not at day 14.

Germline CDR1 reads LNHDA; CDR2 reads SQIVND (reference sequence). The ends lost 7 bases at V and 5 bases at J; junction bases unmatched: 15. This CDR3 has 18 residues. Clones were sequenced by immunoSEQ multiplex PCR, and TCRdb holds only the in-frame ones, with some missing. The sample lists fewer than 90,000 clones; about 89% were seen once. As to this clone: Its specificity is not known.

This sequence originates from an adult who received the AZD1222 COVID-19 vaccine. The source was peripheral blood, collected 28 days after the second AZD1222 dose. The chain has TRBV19 and TRBJ1-5; 12 bases map to TRBD1. CDR3 DNA: TGTGCCAGTATGGGACAGGGGGCTACATCCTTAGAAGATCAGCCCCAGCATTTT. Protein product: CASMGQGATSLEDQPQHF.